These 2 T cell receptor beta chains were all obtained from the same sample, sequenced in a study of cytotoxic CD8 clonotypes in ibrutinib-treated CLL. Profiling relied on immunoSEQ multiplex PCR, and the TCRdb table lists in-frame clones only, not all of them. The sample has some 76,000 clones; 70% to 90% are singletons. Sample: PBMCs, taken after 24 months of ibrutinib treatment. The receptors stem from a human donor with chronic lymphocytic leukemia.

The J gene is TRBJ1-3, the V gene TRBV9; the D is unclear. Trimming shortened V by 0 bases and J by 1 base, and 5 bases separated the two germline ends. The CDR3 totals 14 residues. CDR1 is SGDLS, CDR2 YYNGEE, per germline. CDR3 in amino acids: CASSVAGSGNTIYF. DNA of the CDR3: TGTGCCAGCAGCGTAGCTGGATCTGGAAACACCATATATTTT.

This clone was detected only once. The chain recombines TRBV5-1 with TRBJ2-3; 9 nucleotides line up with TRBD1. The CDR3 is made up of 17 amino acids. The ends lost 0 bases at V and 7 bases at J; junction bases unmatched: 12. Germline CDR1 is SGHRS and CDR2 is YFSETQ. CDR3 DNA sequence: TGCGCCAGCAGCTTGGCCCAGACAGGGGGGCCCATGAATACGCAGTATTTT. Its protein product is CASSLAQTGGPMNTQYF.